One and the same sample provided the 3 T cell receptor beta chains below, sequenced in a study of beta chain features in type 1 diabetes. Study-wide results and caveats: The study found moderately but significantly shorter TCRB CDR3s in all four CD4+ subsets of Type 1 diabetes patients.

The antigens of these receptors remain unknown. The authors reverse transcribed all of the isolated RNA, so sequencing captured expressed TCRB transcripts. Produced via immunoSEQ multiplex PCR; TCRdb's table is partial and in-frame only. Among approximately 170,000 clones listed, 63% were seen once. Source material: naive CD4+ T cells from blood. Receptors were obtained from a man aged 25 to 40 with type 1 diabetes.

The chain is built from TRBV20-1 and TRBJ2-7; D is uncertain. This CDR3 spans 11 amino acids. From germline, CDR1 is DFQATT and CDR2 SNEGSKA (reference sequence). Trimming left V 5 bases short and J 3 bases short, with 8 bases between. CDR3 amino acids: CSASTHYEQYF. The CDR3 coding sequence is TGCAGTGCTTCTACCCACTACGAGCAGTACTTC.

The chain recombines TRBV7-2 with TRBJ2-5; 8 bases fit TRBD1. The CDR3 consists of 17 residues. Trimming took 4 bases from V and 0 from J; bases not matched to a gene: 10. Germline V gene sequence: CDR1 SGHTA, CDR2 FQGNSA. The CDR3 reads CASSSLPGQVYQETQYF. CDR3 coding DNA: TGTGCCAGCAGCTCCCTTCCGGGACAGGTTTACCAAGAGACCCAGTACTTC.

V gene TRBV7-8 combines with J gene TRBJ1-5, with a tentative D call TRBD1 (5 bases). The CDR3 spans 15 residues. V dropped 5 bases and J dropped 0 bases, with 11 bases sitting between them. CDR1 SGHVS and CDR2 FQNEAQ come from the germline V gene. The DNA of the CDR3 is TGTGCCAGCAGCCTAGGGACGGTTAGCAATCAGCCCCAGCATTTT. It translates to CASSLGTVSNQPQHF.